This T cell receptor (beta chain) was identified in a study of blood T cell repertoires in COVID-19. Background on the study: COVID-19 samples from acute and convalescent phases originated in the United States, Italy and Spain. In each case, the material was cDNA or gDNA derived from T cells, B-cell-depleted T cells, or PBMCs.

The CDR3 has 13 amino acids. The ends lost 6 bases at V and 4 bases at J; junction bases unmatched: 5. The germline V gene encodes CDR1 SGHNT and CDR2 YENEEA. In the original processing: Reference gene primer amplification gave estimated nucleated cell counts. Profiling relied on immunoSEQ multiplex PCR, and the TCRdb table lists in-frame clones only, not all of them. The V and J calls and clone size were taken over from that table, and D and trimming were inferred from the DNA. Found here are around 94,000 clones, roughly 87% of them singletons; the top ten hold approximately 5.6%. Seattle participants joined during active infection and were tracked over time.

The sequenced material came from peripheral blood. This chain uses TRBV11-3 with TRBJ1-1; 7 bases match TRBD1. This clonotype was obtained from a woman aged 45-60 years with COVID-19, enrolled during active disease. The CDR3 nucleotides read TGTGCCAGCAGTCGACAGGGCACCACTGAAGCTTTCTTT. Its protein is CASSRQGTTEAFF.